These T cell receptor beta chains were read from a single sample in a study of blood T cell repertoires in COVID-19. Sequencing used immunoSEQ multiplex PCR; TCRdb keeps in-frame clones, though not all of them. The sample lists about 270,000 clones, 70% to 90% occurring once. The sequencing sample was made of peripheral blood. All receptors derive from a woman in her seventies with acute or convalescent COVID-19. Both conserved end residues are part of each CDR3. The D gene is left open where the match is weak. Size values are once, few and many counts, or a class for expanded clones, and some rows have none.

clone_size	d_call	v_call	j_call	cdr3_nt	cdr3_aa
NA	NA	TRBV5-1	TRBJ1-4	TGCGCCAGCAGCTTGGAAGGCGGGAATGAAAAACTGTTTTTT	CASSLEGGNEKLFF
NA	TRBD1	TRBV3-1/TRBV3-2	TRBJ1-2	TGTGCCAGCAGCAAACGACCCGGGACAGGGGTTAGCGGCTACACCTTC	CASSKRPGTGVSGYTF
NA	TRBD1	TRBV19	TRBJ1-4	TGTGCCAGTAGTATAGTCCGCAGGGGGTGGACTGAAAAACTGTTTTTT	CASSIVRRGWTEKLFF
NA	TRBD1	TRBV12-3/TRBV12-4	TRBJ1-2	TGTGCCAGCGGCGGGACAGGGATTCCTGGCTACACCTTC	CASGGTGIPGYTF
NA	NA	TRBV7-8	TRBJ1-2	TGTGCCAGCAGTCCCGACGGATGGGGCCCGGATTGGTATGGCTACACCTTC	CASSPDGWGPDWYGYTF
NA	TRBD1	TRBV5-1	TRBJ1-5	TGCGCCAGCAGCTTGGCCGGGACAGAAAATCAGCCCCAGCATTTT	CASSLAGTENQPQHF
NA	TRBD2	TRBV6-4	TRBJ2-1	TGTGCCAGCAGTGACTTTCCACGTAGCGGGGGCTACAATGAGCAGTTCTTC	CASSDFPRSGGYNEQFF
NA	TRBD2	TRBV18	TRBJ2-5	TGTGCCAGCTCACCAGTGACTAGCGGGGGAGAGACCCAGTACTTC	CASSPVTSGGETQYF
NA	NA	TRBV6-1	TRBJ2-2	TGTGCCAGCATGGCGTCGGGTACGACCGGGGAGCTGTTTTTT	CASMASGTTGELFF
few	TRBD1	TRBV4-1	TRBJ2-7	TGCGCCAGCAGCCGGCCGGGACAGGGGACCTACGAGCAGTACTTC	CASSRPGQGTYEQYF
NA	NA	TRBV9	TRBJ2-1	TGTGCCAGCAGCGGACAGGCTGCCTCCTACAATGAGCAGTTCTTC	CASSGQAASYNEQFF
NA	NA	TRBV5-1	TRBJ2-7	TGCGCCAGCAGCTTGGGCGGGTACGAGCAGTACTTC	CASSLGGYEQYF
NA	NA	TRBV19	TRBJ1-2	TGTGCCAGTAGTATAGCCAGGGCCCACTATGGCTACACCTTC	CASSIARAHYGYTF
NA	NA	TRBV4-1	TRBJ2-5	TGCGCCAGCAGCCAAGAGCGACAGGTGAGAGTGACCCAGTACTTC	CASSQERQVRVTQYF
NA	NA	TRBV18	TRBJ2-7	TGTGCCAGCTCACCACCGGTAGCCCCCTACGAGCAGTACTTC	CASSPPVAPYEQYF
NA	TRBD1	TRBV5-4	TRBJ2-2	TGTGCCAGCAGCTTGACAGGGGTGAACACCGGGGAGCTGTTTTTT	CASSLTGVNTGELFF
NA	TRBD2	TRBV30	TRBJ2-5	TGTGCCTGGACTGTGCCAGCGGGGTACCAAGAGACCCAGTACTTC	CAWTVPAGYQETQYF
NA	TRBD1	TRBV5-1	TRBJ1-5	TGCGCCAGCAGCCCCCAGGGACAGAGCAATCAGCCCCAGCATTTT	CASSPQGQSNQPQHF
NA	TRBD1	TRBV19	TRBJ1-1	TGTGCCAGTAGTATATGGGACAGGACGAACACTGAAGCTTTCTTT	CASSIWDRTNTEAFF
NA	TRBD2	TRBV6-4	TRBJ2-3	TGTGCCAGCACCCCGACTAGCAAGAGCACAGATACGCAGTATTTT	CASTPTSKSTDTQYF
NA	NA	TRBV9	TRBJ1-5	TGTGCCAGCAGCGTAGATGGAGGTGGCAATCAGCCCCAGCATTTT	CASSVDGGGNQPQHF
NA	NA	TRBV5-1	TRBJ2-6	TGCGCCAGCAGCTTGGAACGGGGTACTGGGGCCAACGTCCTGACTTTC	CASSLERGTGANVLTF
NA	NA	TRBV6-5	TRBJ1-2	TGTGCCAGCAGCTCGTCTGTCTATGGCTACACCTTC	CASSSSVYGYTF
NA	NA	TRBV19	TRBJ1-1	TGTGCCACGGGTGGACGACTAGGGGACACTGAAGCTTTCTTT	CATGGRLGDTEAFF
NA	TRBD1	TRBV2	TRBJ1-4	TGTGCCAGCAGGCAGGGGGCCGGTAATGAAAAACTGTTTTTT	CASRQGAGNEKLFF
NA	TRBD1	TRBV3-1/TRBV3-2	TRBJ1-3	TGTGCCAGCAGCTACAGGGGATCTGGAAACACCATATATTTT	CASSYRGSGNTIYF
NA	NA	TRBV5-5	TRBJ2-1	TGTGCCAGCAGCTTGCGGACACTCCACAATGAGCAGTTCTTC	CASSLRTLHNEQFF
NA	NA	TRBV11-3	TRBJ2-7	TGTGCCAGCAGCTTACACCCCCCCCGCGGAGGGGAGCAGTACTTC	CASSLHPPRGGEQYF
NA	NA	TRBV6-5	TRBJ1-3	TGTGCCAGCAGTTACCGTGGGCCTGGAAACACCATATATTTT	CASSYRGPGNTIYF
NA	TRBD1	TRBV6-1	TRBJ1-4	TGTGCCAGCAGTGGGGGGACAGGGGCGAGAACTAATGAAAAACTGTTTTTT	CASSGGTGARTNEKLFF
NA	NA	TRBV19	TRBJ2-6	TGTGCCAGTAGGAGACAGCTAAGCCCTGGGGCCAACGTCCTGACTTTC	CASRRQLSPGANVLTF
NA	NA	TRBV10-3	TRBJ1-1	TGTGCCATCCATCCCGGGAGGAGAAACACTGAAGCTTTCTTT	CAIHPGRRNTEAFF
NA	NA	TRBV18	TRBJ1-1	TGTGCCAGCTCAACGACAGCCGTCCCCATGAACACTGAAGCTTTCTTT	CASSTTAVPMNTEAFF
NA	TRBD1	TRBV5-1	TRBJ1-2	TGCGCCAGCATGGGACAGGAGGTATTTGGCTACACCTTC	CASMGQEVFGYTF
NA	NA	TRBV2	TRBJ2-4	TGTGCCAGCAGTGATTTTTCGGGATGGGGAAAAAACATTCAGTACTTC	CASSDFSGWGKNIQYF
NA	NA	TRBV12-3/TRBV12-4	TRBJ1-2	TGTGCCAGCAGTCCCCAGACTTTTAGAGGCTACACCTTC	CASSPQTFRGYTF
NA	NA	TRBV18	TRBJ1-1	TGTGCCAGCTCACCACAGGGCCAGGGTGGTGAAGCTTTCTTT	CASSPQGQGGEAFF
NA	NA	TRBV20-1	TRBJ1-2	TGCAGTGCTAGAACTGATGGCTACACCTTC	CSARTDGYTF
NA	NA	TRBV20-1	TRBJ1-1	TGCAGTGCTAGAGTGACAGCCGGAGCTTTCTTT	CSARVTAGAFF
once	TRBD1	TRBV12-3/TRBV12-4	TRBJ1-2	TGTGCCAGCAGTCGACAGGGAAACTATGGCTACACCTTC	CASSRQGNYGYTF
NA	TRBD2	TRBV15	TRBJ2-7	TGTGCCACCAGCCCCCGGGGGGGACGCCTCTCCTACGAGCAGTACTTC	CATSPRGGRLSYEQYF
NA	NA	TRBV5-8	TRBJ1-1	TGTGCCAGCAGCTTTGTTGACAGGTGGATTCTGAACACTGAAGCTTTCTTT	CASSFVDRWILNTEAFF
NA	TRBD1	TRBV18	TRBJ2-7	TGTGCCAGCTCACCGAAACAGGGGGTCGTCTCCTACGAGCAGTACTTC	CASSPKQGVVSYEQYF
NA	NA	TRBV9	TRBJ2-1	TGTGCCAGCAGCGTACGTGGGGGGGCGAATGAGCAGTTCTTC	CASSVRGGANEQFF
NA	NA	TRBV5-4	TRBJ1-2	TGTGCCAGCAGGGACACCCTGGGCCGCTCTGCCGGCTACACCTTC	CASRDTLGRSAGYTF
NA	TRBD2	TRBV5-1	TRBJ2-3	TGCGCCAGCAGCGGGGGGGAGGTCACAGATACGCAGTATTTT	CASSGGEVTDTQYF
few	NA	TRBV6-6	TRBJ2-1	TGTGCCAGCAGGGGCTTAAATGGTGAGCAGTTCTTC	CASRGLNGEQFF
NA	TRBD1	TRBV5-1	TRBJ1-1	TGCGCCAGCAACGGGGGACAGGCTCGCACTGAAGCTTTCTTT	CASNGGQARTEAFF
few	TRBD2	TRBV4-1	TRBJ2-7	TGCGCCAGCAGCCAACCGACCGGGACTAGTAACGAGCAGTACTTC	CASSQPTGTSNEQYF
NA	NA	TRBV19	TRBJ1-1	TGTGCCAGTAGCCCAGGGTTTGGTGCTGAAGCTTTCTTT	CASSPGFGAEAFF
NA	TRBD1	TRBV19	TRBJ1-2	TGTGCCAGTAGTATAACAGGGGTCCACTATGGCTACACCTTC	CASSITGVHYGYTF
NA	NA	TRBV5-4	TRBJ2-5	TGTGCCAGCAGCTTGGTACAAGAGACCCAGTACTTC	CASSLVQETQYF
NA	NA	TRBV7-2	TRBJ1-5	TGTGCCAGCAGCTTGGCCGGGTCCTCCAATCAGCCCCAGCATTTT	CASSLAGSSNQPQHF
NA	TRBD1	TRBV5-1	TRBJ1-2	TGCGCCAGCAGCCACTCCCCGGGACAGGCTAACTATGGCTACACCTTC	CASSHSPGQANYGYTF